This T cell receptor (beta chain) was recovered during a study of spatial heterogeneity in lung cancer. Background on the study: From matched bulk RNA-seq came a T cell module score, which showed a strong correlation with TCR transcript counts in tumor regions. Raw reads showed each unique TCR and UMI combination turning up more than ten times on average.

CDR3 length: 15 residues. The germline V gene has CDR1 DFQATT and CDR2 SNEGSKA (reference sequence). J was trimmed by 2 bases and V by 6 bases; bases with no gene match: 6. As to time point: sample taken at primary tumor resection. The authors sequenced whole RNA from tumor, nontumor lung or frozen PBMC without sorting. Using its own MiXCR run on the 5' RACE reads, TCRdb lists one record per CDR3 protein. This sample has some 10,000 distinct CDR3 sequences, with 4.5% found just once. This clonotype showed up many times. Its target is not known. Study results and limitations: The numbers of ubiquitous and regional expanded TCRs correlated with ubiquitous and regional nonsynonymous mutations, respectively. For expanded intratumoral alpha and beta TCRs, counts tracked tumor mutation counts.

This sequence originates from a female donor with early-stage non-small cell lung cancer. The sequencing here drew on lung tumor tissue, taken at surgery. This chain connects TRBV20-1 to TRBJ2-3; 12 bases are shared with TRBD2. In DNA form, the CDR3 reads TGCAGTGCCTTTGGACTAGCGGGATACACAGATACGCAGTATTTT. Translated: CSAFGLAGYTDTQYF.